The rows below give T cell receptor beta chains drawn from one sample of a study of blood T cell repertoires in COVID-19. The table came from immunoSEQ multiplex PCR; TCRdb's copy has only in-frame clones and leaves some out. The sample carries 53,000 or so clones, roughly nine tenths recorded once. Sequencing was done on a sample of peripheral blood. The receptors originated from a man aged 35-49 years with acute or convalescent COVID-19. Both conserved end residues are part of each CDR3. The order of the fields is D gene, clone size, V gene, J gene, CDR3 DNA, CDR3 protein. The D gene is left open where the match is weak. Part of the rows lack a size; the others show once, few, many or a class for expanded clones.

d_gene: TRBD2
abundance: NA
v_gene: TRBV6-4
j_gene: TRBJ2-1
CDR3nt: TGTGCCAGCAGTCCAGTGAGCGGGAGGATTGATGAGCAGTTCTTC
CDR3aa: CASSPVSGRIDEQFF

d_gene: NA
abundance: NA
v_gene: TRBV7-9
j_gene: TRBJ2-5
CDR3nt: TGTGCCAGCAGCTCGGGGGAGGAGACCCAGTACTTC
CDR3aa: CASSSGEETQYF

d_gene: NA
abundance: NA
v_gene: TRBV7-9
j_gene: TRBJ2-2
CDR3nt: TGTGCCAGCAGCTTTTGGGACTCAAACACCGGGGAGCTGTTTTTT
CDR3aa: CASSFWDSNTGELFF

d_gene: NA
abundance: NA
v_gene: TRBV27
j_gene: TRBJ1-5
CDR3nt: TGTGCCAGCAGTTTATCCATGAGGCAGCCCCAGCATTTT
CDR3aa: CASSLSMRQPQHF

d_gene: TRBD1
abundance: few
v_gene: TRBV5-4
j_gene: TRBJ2-7
CDR3nt: TGTGCCAGCAGCTGGGGACAGGGGATCCGCAACGAGCAGTACTTC
CDR3aa: CASSWGQGIRNEQYF

d_gene: TRBD2
abundance: NA
v_gene: TRBV2
j_gene: TRBJ2-2
CDR3nt: TGTGCCAGCAGTGCGGGCGGGAGGCGAGGCACCGGGGAGCTGTTTTTT
CDR3aa: CASSAGGRRGTGELFF

d_gene: TRBD2
abundance: NA
v_gene: TRBV7-2
j_gene: TRBJ2-7
CDR3nt: TGTGCCAGCAGCTACGCTAGCGGGGCCTACGAGCAGTACTTC
CDR3aa: CASSYASGAYEQYF

d_gene: NA
abundance: once
v_gene: TRBV10-3
j_gene: TRBJ1-1
CDR3nt: TGTGCCATCAGTTCGGGGCAGGGGACTGAAGCTTTCTTT
CDR3aa: CAISSGQGTEAFF

d_gene: NA
abundance: NA
v_gene: TRBV6-5
j_gene: TRBJ2-7
CDR3nt: TGTTCCACTAGGAAGGACTCCTACGAGCAGTACTTC
CDR3aa: CSTRKDSYEQYF

d_gene: TRBD1
abundance: NA
v_gene: TRBV2
j_gene: TRBJ1-3
CDR3nt: TGTGCCAGCAGTGAAGCACGCTCCTTTAGACAGGGAAGAAACACCATATATTTT
CDR3aa: CASSEARSFRQGRNTIYF

d_gene: NA
abundance: few
v_gene: TRBV5-5
j_gene: TRBJ1-3
CDR3nt: TGTGCCAGCAGCTTGGACAGGGTCGACACCATATATTTT
CDR3aa: CASSLDRVDTIYF

d_gene: TRBD2
abundance: once
v_gene: TRBV15
j_gene: TRBJ2-7
CDR3nt: TGTGCCACCAGCAGAGATCTTGAGACTAGCGGGATCACCTACGAGCAGTACTTC
CDR3aa: CATSRDLETSGITYEQYF

d_gene: TRBD1
abundance: NA
v_gene: TRBV6-5
j_gene: TRBJ1-2
CDR3nt: TGTGCCAGCAGTTCCGGACAGGCCAACTATGGCTACACCTTC
CDR3aa: CASSSGQANYGYTF

d_gene: TRBD2
abundance: NA
v_gene: TRBV5-6
j_gene: TRBJ2-7
CDR3nt: TGTGCCAGCAGCTTGGGGCTAGCGGGAGTTAGCGACGAGCAGTACTTC
CDR3aa: CASSLGLAGVSDEQYF

d_gene: TRBD1
abundance: NA
v_gene: TRBV6-4
j_gene: TRBJ2-7
CDR3nt: TGTGCCAGCAGTGAGCAACAGGGGGGCGAGCAGTACTTC
CDR3aa: CASSEQQGGEQYF

d_gene: TRBD2
abundance: NA
v_gene: TRBV20-1
j_gene: TRBJ2-3
CDR3nt: TGCAGTGCTAGTCTAGCGGCTAGCACAGATACGCAGTATTTT
CDR3aa: CSASLAASTDTQYF

d_gene: TRBD1
abundance: NA
v_gene: TRBV6-5
j_gene: TRBJ1-2
CDR3nt: TGTGCCAGCAGGCGACAGGGGGCTGAGGATGGCTACACCTTC
CDR3aa: CASRRQGAEDGYTF

d_gene: NA
abundance: NA
v_gene: TRBV19
j_gene: TRBJ1-4
CDR3nt: TGTGCCAGTACCCACCGAGCAACTAATGAAAAACTGTTTTTT
CDR3aa: CASTHRATNEKLFF

d_gene: TRBD1
abundance: NA
v_gene: TRBV12-5
j_gene: TRBJ2-2
CDR3nt: TGTGCTAGTGGTTTGCCCCGGACAGGCCAGAACACCGGGGAGCTGTTTTTT
CDR3aa: CASGLPRTGQNTGELFF

d_gene: NA
abundance: NA
v_gene: TRBV7-7
j_gene: TRBJ2-1
CDR3nt: TGTGCCAGCAGCCCACGTGCCGGGTCCTACAATGAGCAGTTCTTC
CDR3aa: CASSPRAGSYNEQFF

d_gene: TRBD1
abundance: NA
v_gene: TRBV27
j_gene: TRBJ2-7
CDR3nt: TGTGCCAGCAGTCATAGGGACAGCCTCACCGAGCAGTACTTC
CDR3aa: CASSHRDSLTEQYF

d_gene: TRBD1
abundance: NA
v_gene: TRBV5-6
j_gene: TRBJ2-7
CDR3nt: TGTGCCAGCAACCGACAGGGGCTGGGCAATCCCTACGAGCAGTACTTC
CDR3aa: CASNRQGLGNPYEQYF

d_gene: TRBD2
abundance: few
v_gene: TRBV19
j_gene: TRBJ2-7
CDR3nt: TGTGCCAGTAGTGGTGCCGGGACTAGCTCCTACGAGCAGTACTTC
CDR3aa: CASSGAGTSSYEQYF

d_gene: NA
abundance: NA
v_gene: TRBV24-1
j_gene: TRBJ2-1
CDR3nt: TGTGCCACCAGTGACGGGGACTGGGGAACGGGGGAGCAGTTCTTC
CDR3aa: CATSDGDWGTGEQFF

d_gene: TRBD1
abundance: NA
v_gene: TRBV10-1
j_gene: TRBJ1-1
CDR3nt: TGCGCCAGCAAGAAGGACAGGTTGAACACTGAAGCTTTCTTT
CDR3aa: CASKKDRLNTEAFF

d_gene: TRBD2
abundance: NA
v_gene: TRBV3-1/TRBV3-2
j_gene: TRBJ2-1
CDR3nt: TGTGCCAGCAGCCCGCGTGGACTAGATAACAATGAGCAGTTCTTC
CDR3aa: CASSPRGLDNNEQFF

d_gene: TRBD1
abundance: NA
v_gene: TRBV6-5
j_gene: TRBJ2-1
CDR3nt: TGTGCCAGCAGTACCGGACAGGGGGCTCATGAGCAGTTCTTC
CDR3aa: CASSTGQGAHEQFF

d_gene: NA
abundance: NA
v_gene: TRBV11-3
j_gene: TRBJ2-5
CDR3nt: TGTGCCAGCAGCATCTCGACGGGACTGATAACAGAGACCCAGTACTTC
CDR3aa: CASSISTGLITETQYF

d_gene: TRBD1
abundance: NA
v_gene: TRBV5-1
j_gene: TRBJ2-7
CDR3nt: TGCGCCAGCAGCCGCGGACAGGAGACCTACGAGCAGTACTTC
CDR3aa: CASSRGQETYEQYF

d_gene: NA
abundance: once
v_gene: TRBV6-2/TRBV6-3
j_gene: TRBJ1-3
CDR3nt: TGTGCCAGCAGTTACCGGACAACTGGAAACACCATATATTTT
CDR3aa: CASSYRTTGNTIYF

d_gene: TRBD1
abundance: NA
v_gene: TRBV7-9
j_gene: TRBJ2-2
CDR3nt: TGTGCCAGCAACGGACAGGGGGGTTCCGGGGAGCTGTTTTTT
CDR3aa: CASNGQGGSGELFF

d_gene: NA
abundance: NA
v_gene: TRBV6-6
j_gene: TRBJ2-2
CDR3nt: TGTGCCAGCAGTTACAGACTCGACGGGGAGCTGTTTTTT
CDR3aa: CASSYRLDGELFF

d_gene: NA
abundance: NA
v_gene: TRBV6-5
j_gene: TRBJ1-2
CDR3nt: TGTGCCAGCAGGCCGGACAGAGTCTATGGCTACACCTTC
CDR3aa: CASRPDRVYGYTF

d_gene: NA
abundance: NA
v_gene: TRBV18
j_gene: TRBJ1-1
CDR3nt: TGTGCCAGCTCACCACCGTCGGAGCTTGAAGCTTTCTTT
CDR3aa: CASSPPSELEAFF

d_gene: NA
abundance: NA
v_gene: TRBV6-5
j_gene: TRBJ2-7
CDR3nt: TGTGCCAGCAGTTCCCTAACGGTAAAGATACACGAGCAGTACTTC
CDR3aa: CASSSLTVKIHEQYF

d_gene: TRBD1
abundance: NA
v_gene: TRBV10-3
j_gene: TRBJ2-1
CDR3nt: TGTGCCATCAGTGCACCCCAGGGGGCGGACACTGGTGAGCAGTTCTTC
CDR3aa: CAISAPQGADTGEQFF

d_gene: TRBD2
abundance: NA
v_gene: TRBV6-6
j_gene: TRBJ2-5
CDR3nt: TGTGCCAGCAGAACTAGCGGGAGGAGACAACAAGAGACCCAGTACTTC
CDR3aa: CASRTSGRRQQETQYF

d_gene: NA
abundance: NA
v_gene: TRBV9
j_gene: TRBJ2-7
CDR3nt: TGTGCCAGCAGCGTAGGAGGGCCCTACGAGCAGTACTTC
CDR3aa: CASSVGGPYEQYF

d_gene: NA
abundance: NA
v_gene: TRBV29-1
j_gene: TRBJ1-2
CDR3nt: TGCAGCGTTGAAAGTGTCGGCTATGGCTACACCTTC
CDR3aa: CSVESVGYGYTF

d_gene: TRBD2
abundance: NA
v_gene: TRBV4-2
j_gene: TRBJ2-2
CDR3nt: TGTGCCAGCAGCCACTTTTTGGGCGTGGCTAGCGGGAACACCGGGGAGCTGTTTTTT
CDR3aa: CASSHFLGVASGNTGELFF

d_gene: NA
abundance: NA
v_gene: TRBV20-1
j_gene: TRBJ2-3
CDR3nt: TGCAGTGCTAGCAGGCGAGATACGCAGTATTTT
CDR3aa: CSASRRDTQYF

d_gene: NA
abundance: NA
v_gene: TRBV4-1
j_gene: TRBJ2-7
CDR3nt: TGCGCCAGCAGCCAAGGTAGCCTCTCCTACGAGCAGTACTTC
CDR3aa: CASSQGSLSYEQYF